This T cell receptor beta chain was sequenced during a study of blood T cell repertoires in COVID-19. At the level of the study: Spain, Italy and the United States supplied samples that represented acute and convalescent COVID-19. PBMCs, B-cell-depleted T cells, or T cells provided the cDNA or gDNA that made up the material.

Authors' analysis steps: Counts of nucleated cells, estimated from reference gene primer amplification, were obtained. Clones were read by immunoSEQ multiplex PCR, and TCRdb kept only the in-frame ones, dropping some. Clone size and the V and J calls come from that table; the DNA yielded D and trimming. The table shows about 45,000 clones, with roughly nine tenths occurring only once. Germline V gene data show CDR1 as SQVTM and CDR2 as ANQGSEA. The CDR3 runs 17 residues. V dropped 0 bases and J dropped 3; count of bases not matched to a gene: 7. The clonotype originates from a human donor in a cohort sampled during active COVID-19. The V and J genes are TRBV29-1 and TRBJ1-3; 11 bases are shared with TRBD1. The sample consisted of peripheral blood. CDR3 loop: CSVEDWGTGGVGNTIYF. CDR3 coding DNA: TGCAGCGTTGAAGATTGGGGGACAGGGGGAGTTGGAAACACCATATATTTT.